The entry that follows covers one TCR beta chain sequence. These data belong to a study of blood T cell repertoires in COVID-19. Methods used by the authors: Amplification from reference gene primers served as the basis for estimated nucleated cell counts. Sequencing used immunoSEQ multiplex PCR; TCRdb keeps in-frame clones, though not all of them. V, J and clone size are taken as reported in that table, and D and trimming were inferred from the DNA itself. This sample carries about half a million clones, roughly nine tenths of them seen once, and the ten largest clones take 6.5% to 8.5%. Residents of about two dozen US areas, aged roughly 18 to 89 years, made up the participants. Recovery among Cohort 3 donors was established by two negative PCRs, clearance, or symptom resolution. The CDR3 has 14 amino acids. The trim removed 2 bases at V and 0 bases at J, leaving 0 bases unmatched. Germline V gives CDR1 SGHDN, CDR2 FVKESK.

This receptor was taken from a woman aged 60 to 75 who had recovered from COVID-19. The chain employs TRBV14 and TRBJ2-7; 8 bases map to TRBD2. Material: PBMCs or T cells enriched from blood (not recorded which). CDR3 amino acids: CASSQSGSSYEQYF. Here the CDR3 DNA reads TGTGCCAGCAGCCAAAGCGGGAGCTCCTACGAGCAGTACTTC.